Listed here is a single TCR beta chain. Its antigen remains unknown. The data stem from a study of T cells after posttransplantation cyclophosphamide. Study-level findings and limits: Later post-transplant blood repertoires were often dominated by donor CD8+ memory clones. Blood and skin or GI T cell repertoires showed limited TRB overlap. TRB clonality was highly associated with recipient CMV seropositivity and reactivation.

The related graft donor's blood sample was taken on the day of bone marrow donation. Profiling relied on immunoSEQ multiplex PCR, and the TCRdb table lists in-frame clones only, not all of them. The sample holds 47,000 or so clones; roughly nine tenths are singletons and the top ten take 3% to 3.5%. The CDR3 loop spans 11 amino acids. Germline V CDR1 and CDR2: KGHSH, LQKENI. Deletions cut 2 bases from V and 5 bases from J, with 4 bases between. Sequencing was carried out using PBMCs. V gene TRBV18 combines with J gene TRBJ2-7; D gene uncertain. This receptor was identified in a woman aged 50 to 65 in good health and a related stem cell transplant donor. The CDR3 protein is CASSPSNEQYF. CDR3 sequence (DNA): TGTGCCAGCTCACCAAGCAACGAGCAGTACTTC.